The entry below describes one T cell receptor (beta chain). The sample is drawn from a study of cytomegalovirus exposure and HLA in healthy donors. PCR employed 60 Vbeta and 13 Jbeta primers. Sequencing used immunoSEQ multiplex PCR; TCRdb keeps in-frame clones, though not all of them. The sample includes approximately 200,000 clones, about 81% seen only once; the top ten take more than 4.5%. This receptor was taken from a man aged 30 to 39 in good health and CMV-seropositive. The sample comprised PBMCs.

The CDR3 spells CASRRDRSSYNEQFF. The CDR3 DNA is TGTGCCAGCAGAAGGGACAGGAGCTCCTACAATGAGCAGTTCTTC. V usage is TRBV7-2 and J usage is TRBJ2-1, with 8 positions matching TRBD1. With 6 bases clipped from V and 0 bases from J, the junction kept 4 bases outside the gene matches. Germline V lookup: CDR1 SGHTA, CDR2 FQGNSA. The CDR3 is 15 amino acids.